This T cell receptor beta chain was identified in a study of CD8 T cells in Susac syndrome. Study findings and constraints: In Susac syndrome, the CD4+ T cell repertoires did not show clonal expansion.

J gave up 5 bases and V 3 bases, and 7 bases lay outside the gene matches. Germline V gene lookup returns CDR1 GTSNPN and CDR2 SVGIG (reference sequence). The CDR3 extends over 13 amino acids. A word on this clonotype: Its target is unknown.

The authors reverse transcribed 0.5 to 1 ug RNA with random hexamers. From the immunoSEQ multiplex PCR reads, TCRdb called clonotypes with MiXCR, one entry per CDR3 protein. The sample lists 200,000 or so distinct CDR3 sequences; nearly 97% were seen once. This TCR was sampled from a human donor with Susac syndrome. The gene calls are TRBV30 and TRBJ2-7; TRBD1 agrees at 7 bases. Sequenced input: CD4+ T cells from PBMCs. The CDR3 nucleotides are TGTGCCTGGAGCCAGGGGGAGAGGGACGAGCAGTACTTC. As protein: CAWSQGERDEQYF.